What follows is one T cell receptor beta chain and its context. This record belongs to a study of blood T cell repertoires in COVID-19. This CDR3 region has 13 residues. V lost 6 bases and J lost 4, with 12 bases in between. Germline lookup yields CDR1 MDHEN and CDR2 SYDVKM. Under the authors' procedure: Amplification with reference gene primers provided the estimates of nucleated cell counts. Profiling relied on immunoSEQ multiplex PCR, and the TCRdb table lists in-frame clones only, not all of them. V and J calls plus clone size are reproduced from that table; the DNA served to infer D and trimming. The table includes over 30,000 clones, about four fifths detected once.

Sequenced sample: peripheral blood. This clonotype was obtained from a man aged 80 or over with active or convalescent COVID-19. The V gene is TRBV28, the J gene TRBJ1-2; D is unresolved. DNA of the CDR3: TGTGCCAGCAGGTTGCCAGGATTCTATGGCTACACCTTC. As protein: CASRLPGFYGYTF.